Reported below is one T cell receptor (beta chain). No antigen is known for it. Per-base quality was not reported, and no clone a single base away is much larger than it. TCRbeta CDR3 regions were amplified from genomic DNA using the immunoSEQ Assay, a bias-controlled multiplex PCR. For the original study's pipeline: Within the assay, amplification of reference gene primers was used to estimate how many nucleated cells each sample contained. To quantify the absolute abundance of each unique TCRbeta CDR3 rearrangement, sequence reads were collapsed and filtered. Productive Simpson clonality was computed per sample as the square root of Simpson's diversity index over productive rearrangements. The clones in this table, taken by TCRdb from immuneACCESS, are in-frame only. Not every clone is retained; where verified, under half of the shortfall comes from an unresolved V gene, and the cause of the rest is unknown. The V and J calls and the clone size are those of that table, but D and trimming were determined from the DNA. A total of under 95,000 clones appear in this sample, around 90% of them only once. The biggest ten clones account for roughly 3.9% of the sample.

Each collaborating institution followed its own protocols to collect whole blood in K2EDTA tubes. For TCRbeta analysis, collaborators shipped samples in one of three forms: frozen whole blood, isolated PBMCs, or DNA extracted from either of those sample types. The data were obtained in a study of blood T cell repertoires in COVID-19 (dated by TCRdb to 2020 to 2022). Concerning the study at large: The collaborator samples originated in the United States, Italy and Spain and spanned the acute and convalescent phases of COVID-19. HLA class I and class II types, where available, came from metadata supplied by the sample provider rather than from assay-based typing. The prospective study material was composed of cDNA or gDNA derived from T cells, B-cell-depleted T cells, or PBMCs. The samples were drawn from the first 160 participants of the ongoing ImmuneRACE study and from 1,254 subjects provided by 6 global collaborators. The repertoires were made available in a free public database intended to serve as a resource for research on the immune response to SARS-CoV-2. A de-identified subject ID, COVID-19 status, age in years and sex were almost always included in the sample metadata. The dataset comprised deeply sampled blood TCRbeta repertoires from subjects exposed to, actively infected with, or recovered from COVID-19. General conclusions and limits of the study: Clinical and demographic metadata were provided uncurated, with the amount varying by source and participant.

Source material: peripheral blood. The TCR was taken from a woman aged 45-65 years in a cohort sampled during active COVID-19.

The bases are TGTGCCAGCTCACCATGGGACAGCATTAACTATGGCTACACCTTC. Translated, this is CASSPWDSINYGYTF. In this chain, TRBV18 is recombined with TRBJ1-2, and 7 junction bases match TRBD1. There are 15 amino acids in the CDR3, from cysteine to phenylalanine inclusive. Only the CDR3 region is kept as DNA, spanning 45 bases read in frame from base 1. In the germline V gene, CDR1 corresponds to KGHSH and CDR2 to LQKENI. Trimming removed 2 bases from V and 1 base from J; the gene matches leave 4 bases unexplained.